This TCR beta chain was sequenced in a study of T cells in Graves' hyperthyroidism and ophthalmopathy. Study context: Peripheral blood was collected at initial diagnosis, before any treatment.

Of note for this clonotype: What it recognizes is unknown.

Amplification of TCR beta CDR3 regions was performed using RNA transcripts as template. TCR CDR3 underwent first-round RT-PCR with the HTBI primer set. TCRdb fed the multiplex PCR reads into MiXCR, producing one record per CDR3 protein. The table shows 390,000 or so distinct CDR3 sequences, with approximately 15% occurring only once. Germline-derived CDR1 and CDR2 are MNHEY and SMNVEV (reference sequence). This CDR3 contains 16 residues. Trimming removed 0 bases from V and 7 bases from J, with 16 bases in between. The study's findings and limits: The authors' 13 V-J model separated ophthalmopathy from stable hyperthyroidism. Ophthalmopathy, which appeared later, was predicted by the model a median roughly 6.6 months before onset. The majority of expanded thyroid clonotypes above 0.001 also appeared in blood.

The specimen was blood. The chain couples TRBV27 to TRBJ2-1; D is possibly TRBD1 or TRBD2 (6 bases each). The receptor comes from a man between 18 and 35 years old with Graves' ophthalmopathy. The CDR3 is CASSLSDSLGRNEQFF. The CDR3 bases are TGTGCCAGCAGTTTATCGGACAGCCTGGGGAGGAATGAGCAGTTCTTC.